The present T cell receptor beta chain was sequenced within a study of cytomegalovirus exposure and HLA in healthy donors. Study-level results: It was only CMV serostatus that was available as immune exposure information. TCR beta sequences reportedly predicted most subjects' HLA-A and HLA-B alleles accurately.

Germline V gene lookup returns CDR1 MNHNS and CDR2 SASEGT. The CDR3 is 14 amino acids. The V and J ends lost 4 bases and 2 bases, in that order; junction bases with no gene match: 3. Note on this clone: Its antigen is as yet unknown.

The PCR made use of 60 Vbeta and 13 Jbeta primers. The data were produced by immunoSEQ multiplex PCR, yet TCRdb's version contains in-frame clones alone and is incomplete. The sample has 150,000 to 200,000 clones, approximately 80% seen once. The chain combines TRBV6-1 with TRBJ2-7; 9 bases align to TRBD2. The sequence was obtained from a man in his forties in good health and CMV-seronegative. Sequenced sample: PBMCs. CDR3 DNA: TGTGCCAGCAGTGCTAGCGGGGCGCCCTACGAGCAGTACTTC. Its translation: CASSASGAPYEQYF.